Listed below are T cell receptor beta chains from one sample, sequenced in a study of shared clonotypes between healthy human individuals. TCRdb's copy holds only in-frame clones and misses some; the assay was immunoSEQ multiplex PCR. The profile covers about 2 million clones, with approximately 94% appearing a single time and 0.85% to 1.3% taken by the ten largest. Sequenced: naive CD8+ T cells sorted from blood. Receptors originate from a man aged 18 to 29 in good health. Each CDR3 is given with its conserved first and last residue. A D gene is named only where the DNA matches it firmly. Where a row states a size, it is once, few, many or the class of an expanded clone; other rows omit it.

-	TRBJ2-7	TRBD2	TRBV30	CAWSPGTSGTNEQYF	TGTGCCTGGAGTCCCGGGACTAGCGGGACTAACGAGCAGTACTTC
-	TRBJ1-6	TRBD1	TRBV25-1	CASSEYAGGSSPLHF	TGTGCCAGCAGTGAATACGCAGGGGGAAGTTCACCCCTCCACTTT
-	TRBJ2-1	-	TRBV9	CASSVASGLSSYNEQFF	TGTGCCAGCAGCGTAGCAAGCGGCCTGAGCTCCTACAATGAGCAGTTCTTC
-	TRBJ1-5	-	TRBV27	CASSLGYGSNSNQPQHF	TGTGCCAGCAGTTTAGGGTACGGGAGTAATAGCAATCAGCCCCAGCATTTT
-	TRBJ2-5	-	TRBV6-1	CASGRTQETQYF	TGTGCCAGCGGCAGGACTCAAGAGACCCAGTACTTC
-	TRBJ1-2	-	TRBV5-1	CASSFTENYGYTF	TGCGCCAGCAGCTTCACGGAAAACTATGGCTACACCTTC
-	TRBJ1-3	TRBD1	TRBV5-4	CASSVDRAGNTIYF	TGTGCCAGCAGCGTTGACAGGGCTGGAAACACCATATATTTT
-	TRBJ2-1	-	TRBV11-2	CASSLEVGLGNEQFF	TGTGCCAGCAGCTTAGAGGTGGGCCTAGGGAATGAGCAGTTCTTC
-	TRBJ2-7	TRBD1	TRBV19	CASSIGGQGFHEQYF	TGTGCCAGTAGTATAGGGGGACAGGGGTTCCACGAGCAGTACTTC
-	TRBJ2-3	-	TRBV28	CASSTTGDTQYF	TGTGCCAGCAGTACCACAGGCGATACGCAGTATTTT
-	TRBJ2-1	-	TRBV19	CASSTRHYEQFF	TGTGCCAGTAGTACCCGACACTATGAGCAGTTCTTC
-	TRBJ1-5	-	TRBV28	CASSPGESNQPQHF	TGTGCCAGCAGTCCAGGGGAAAGCAATCAGCCCCAGCATTTT
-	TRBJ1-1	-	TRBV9	CASSAWGGGYTEAFF	TGTGCCAGCAGCGCCTGGGGGGGAGGGTACACTGAAGCTTTCTTT
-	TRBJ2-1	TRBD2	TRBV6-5	CASSYSVGRVVNEQFF	TGTGCCAGCAGTTACTCAGTTGGGAGGGTAGTCAATGAGCAGTTCTTC
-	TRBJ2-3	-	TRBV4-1	CASSHPVEGDTQYF	TGCGCCAGCAGCCACCCTGTAGAGGGGGATACGCAGTATTTT
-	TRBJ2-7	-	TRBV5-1	CASSGNRAYEQYF	TGCGCCAGCAGCGGGAACAGGGCCTACGAGCAGTACTTC
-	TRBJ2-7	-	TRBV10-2	CASSDGTPTEQYF	TGCGCCAGCAGTGACGGGACACCTACCGAGCAGTACTTC
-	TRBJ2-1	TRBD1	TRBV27	CASRPDRGLYNEQFF	TGTGCCAGCAGACCCGACAGGGGGCTCTACAATGAGCAGTTCTTC
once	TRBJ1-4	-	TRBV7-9	CASSGAFHNEKLFF	TGTGCCAGCAGCGGGGCCTTCCATAATGAAAAACTGTTTTTT
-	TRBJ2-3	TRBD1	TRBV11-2	CASSLAGQGGTDTQYF	TGTGCCAGCAGCTTAGCGGGACAGGGTGGGACAGATACGCAGTATTTT
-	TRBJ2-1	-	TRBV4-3	CASSQVPTDYNEQFF	TGCGCCAGCAGCCAAGTTCCAACGGATTACAATGAGCAGTTCTTC
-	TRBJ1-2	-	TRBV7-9	CASSLGLDGYTF	TGTGCCAGCAGCTTGGGCCTGGATGGCTACACCTTC
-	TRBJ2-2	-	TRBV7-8	CASSFRAAPGELFF	TGTGCCAGCAGCTTTCGGGCAGCACCCGGGGAGCTGTTTTTT
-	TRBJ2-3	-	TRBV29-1	CSSEGGRSTDTQYF	TGCAGCTCGGAGGGGGGCCGGAGCACAGATACGCAGTATTTT
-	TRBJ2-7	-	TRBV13	CASSLKVSGRSYEQYF	TGTGCCAGCAGCTTAAAGGTCTCGGGCCGTTCCTACGAGCAGTACTTC
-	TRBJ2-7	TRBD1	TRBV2	CASSDRDRVYEQYF	TGTGCCAGCAGCGACCGGGACAGGGTCTACGAGCAGTACTTC
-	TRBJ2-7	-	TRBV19	CASSMGGGEQYF	TGTGCCAGTAGTATGGGAGGGGGCGAGCAGTACTTC
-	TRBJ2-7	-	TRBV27	CASSLFQGHTYEQYF	TGTGCCAGCAGTTTATTCCAGGGACACACCTACGAGCAGTACTTC
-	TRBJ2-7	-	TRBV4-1	CASSQDWGTLVSYEQYF	TGCGCCAGCAGCCAAGATTGGGGGACACTCGTCTCCTACGAGCAGTACTTC
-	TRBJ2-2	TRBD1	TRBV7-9	CASSSTRQGPNTGELFF	TGTGCCAGCAGCTCCACCAGACAGGGGCCGAACACCGGGGAGCTGTTTTTT
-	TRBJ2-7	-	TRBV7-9	CASSPTGGGFYEQYF	TGTGCCAGCAGCCCAACAGGGGGGGGTTTCTACGAGCAGTACTTC
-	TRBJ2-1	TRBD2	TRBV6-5	CASSYSTSGGYNEQFF	TGTGCCAGCAGTTACTCTACTAGCGGGGGGTACAATGAGCAGTTCTTC
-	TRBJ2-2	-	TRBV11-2	CASSFRAGGELFF	TGTGCCAGCAGCTTCAGGGCGGGCGGGGAGCTGTTTTTT
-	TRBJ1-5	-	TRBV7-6	CASSLEGINQPQHF	TGTGCCAGCAGCTTAGAGGGGATCAATCAGCCCCAGCATTTT
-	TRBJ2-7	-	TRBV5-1	CASSFPTKAGEDYEQYF	TGCGCCAGCAGCTTCCCCACAAAAGCGGGTGAGGATTACGAGCAGTACTTC
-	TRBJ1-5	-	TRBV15	CATSRDRFNQPQHF	TGTGCCACCAGCAGAGACAGATTCAATCAGCCCCAGCATTTT
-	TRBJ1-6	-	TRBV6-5	CASSYYDSNNSPLHF	TGTGCCAGCAGTTACTACGACAGCAATAATTCACCCCTCCACTTT
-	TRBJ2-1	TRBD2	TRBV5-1	CASSKQGGAGGSSRREQFF	TGCGCCAGCAGCAAACAAGGGGGAGCGGGAGGTTCGTCCCGGCGAGAGCAGTTCTTC
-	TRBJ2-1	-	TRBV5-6	CASSSDSGLNNEQFF	TGTGCCAGCAGCTCGGATAGCGGACTGAACAATGAGCAGTTCTTC
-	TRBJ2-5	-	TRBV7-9	CASISEGPRRETQYF	TGTGCCAGCATCTCAGAGGGCCCGAGGCGGGAGACCCAGTACTTC
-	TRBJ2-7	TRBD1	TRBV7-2	CASSLGQGMYEQYF	TGTGCCAGCAGCCTCGGACAGGGGATGTACGAGCAGTACTTC